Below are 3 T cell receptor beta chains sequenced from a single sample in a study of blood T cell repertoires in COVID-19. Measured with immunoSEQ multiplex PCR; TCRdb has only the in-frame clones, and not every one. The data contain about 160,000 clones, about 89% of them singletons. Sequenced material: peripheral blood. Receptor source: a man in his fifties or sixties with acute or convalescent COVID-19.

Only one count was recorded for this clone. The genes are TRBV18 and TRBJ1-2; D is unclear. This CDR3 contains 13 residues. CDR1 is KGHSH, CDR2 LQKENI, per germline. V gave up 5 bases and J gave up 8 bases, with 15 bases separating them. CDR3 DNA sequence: TGTGCCAGCTCATCGGAACCGGGAAGCGGCTACACCTTC. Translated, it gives CASSSEPGSGYTF.

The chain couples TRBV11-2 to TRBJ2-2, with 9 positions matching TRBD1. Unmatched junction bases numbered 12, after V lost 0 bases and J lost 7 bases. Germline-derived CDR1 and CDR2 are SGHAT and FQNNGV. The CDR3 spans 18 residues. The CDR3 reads CASSLDGGTGIGGGELFF. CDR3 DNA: TGTGCCAGCAGCTTAGATGGGGGGACAGGGATTGGTGGCGGGGAGCTGTTTTTT.

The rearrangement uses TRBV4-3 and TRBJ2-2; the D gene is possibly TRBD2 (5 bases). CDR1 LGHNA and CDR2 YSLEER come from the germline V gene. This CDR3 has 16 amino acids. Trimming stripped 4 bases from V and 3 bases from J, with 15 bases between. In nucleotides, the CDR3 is TGCGCCAGCAGCCCCCTATTAGGTAGCGACACCGGGGAGCTGTTTTTT. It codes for CASSPLLGSDTGELFF.